This TCR beta chain was found in a study of shared clonotypes between healthy human individuals. The wider study: Each donor had three CD4 naive, three CD4 memory, two CD8 naive and one CD8 memory plate.

This clone has just a few counts. The deep-level immunoSEQ assay was used. Assay: immunoSEQ multiplex PCR; the TCRdb copy retains only in-frame clones and omits some. The sample has about 1 million clones, approximately 70% seen once. V lost 4 bases and J 6 bases, leaving 6 bases between the germline ends. The germline V gene has CDR1 SNHLY and CDR2 FYNNEI. There are 11 residues in the CDR3. This chain links TRBV2 with TRBJ1-1; D not certain. Sequencing was performed on memory CD4+ T cells sorted from blood. Sample subset: CD45RA-negative fraction. This TCR was sampled from a man younger than 35 in good health. Written as DNA, the CDR3 is TGTGCCAGCAGTGGCTTCGCTGAAGCTTTCTTT. The encoded protein is CASSGFAEAFF.